This TCR beta chain was observed in a study of OX40 agonist ivuxolimab in advanced cancers. Study-level information: Patients were infused with ivuxolimab every 2 weeks at 0.01 to 10 mg/kg. Patients with prior anti-PD-1, anti-PD-L1 or anti-CTLA-4 therapy were eligible; 35% to 50% had some.

The assay was immunoSEQ multiplex PCR, and TCRdb's table has in-frame clones only and misses some. The table has 50,000 to 75,000 clones, 75% to 90% seen once. Details on this clone: Its antigen remains unidentified.

Study observations and caveats: Low normalized T-cell clonal expansion was also seen in some nonresponders.

Trimming left V 6 bases short and J 8 bases short, with 11 bases between. Germline V gene sequence: CDR1 MDHEN, CDR2 SYDVKM. The CDR3 runs 12 residues. The sample here was CD4+ or CD8+ T cells sorted from blood, taken in a trial of the OX40 agonist ivuxolimab. This chain uses TRBV28 with TRBJ2-1; D not certain. This TCR was sampled from an adult with an advanced solid tumor such as melanoma, head and neck, liver or kidney cancer. The CDR3 region is CASSSFLDEQFF. The CDR3 DNA is TGTGCCAGCAGCTCCTTCCTTGATGAGCAGTTCTTC.